In this sample, the clone carrying this T cell receptor beta chain turned up once. These data are taken from a study of blood T cell repertoires in COVID-19. Study in general: The United States, Italy and Spain provided the acute and convalescent COVID-19 samples. Nucleic acid was either cDNA or gDNA, and it came from T cells, B-cell-depleted T cells, or PBMCs.

Germline assignment: CDR1 SGHTA and CDR2 FQGNSA. V dropped 1 base and J dropped 3; count of bases not matched to a gene: 6. The CDR3 totals 16 residues. Original methodology: Amplified reference gene primers provided the basis for estimating nucleated cell counts. Measured with immunoSEQ multiplex PCR; TCRdb has only the in-frame clones, and not every one. Clonal size and the V and J genes are those of that table, whereas D and trimming came from the DNA. The data hold 55,000 to 95,000 clones, with 81% observed a single time. V gene TRBV7-2 combines with J gene TRBJ1-2; 9 nucleotides align to TRBD1. Sequenced material: peripheral blood. This receptor was obtained from a woman in her 70s with acute or convalescent COVID-19. CDR3 coding DNA: TGTGCCAGCAGCTTAGGCAACAGGGGGCTGGACTATGGCTACACCTTC. It specifies CASSLGNRGLDYGYTF.